This is a list of T cell receptor beta chains from one sample in a study of cytomegalovirus exposure and HLA in healthy donors. Measured with immunoSEQ multiplex PCR; TCRdb has only the in-frame clones, and not every one. The sample table sets out roughly 220,000 clones. Material: PBMCs. The origin of the receptors is a girl under 10 years old in good health and CMV-seropositive. CDR3s include the opening cysteine and the closing phenylalanine or tryptophan. Each record gives: V gene, J gene, D gene, CDR3 protein, CDR3 DNA. The D gene is left open where the match is weak.

V gene: TRBV4-3
J gene: TRBJ2-3
D gene: -
CDR3 protein: CASSQAGDTQYF
CDR3 DNA: TGCGCCAGCAGCCAAGCGGGAGATACGCAGTATTTT

V gene: TRBV27
J gene: TRBJ1-1
D gene: -
CDR3 protein: CASSLFPTREAFF
CDR3 DNA: TGTGCCAGCAGTTTATTCCCGACACGAGAAGCTTTCTTT

V gene: TRBV2
J gene: TRBJ1-4
D gene: -
CDR3 protein: CASSWPAGEEKLFF
CDR3 DNA: TGTGCCAGCAGTTGGCCCGCGGGGGAGGAAAAACTGTTTTTT

V gene: TRBV6-5
J gene: TRBJ2-5
D gene: TRBD1
CDR3 protein: CASSRDRDGETQYF
CDR3 DNA: TGTGCCAGCAGCCGGGACAGGGATGGAGAGACCCAGTACTTC

V gene: TRBV4-1
J gene: TRBJ1-2
D gene: -
CDR3 protein: CASSQLAANYGYTF
CDR3 DNA: TGCGCCAGCAGCCAACTAGCAGCTAACTATGGCTACACCTTC

V gene: TRBV5-1
J gene: TRBJ1-2
D gene: TRBD1
CDR3 protein: CASSSGQNYGYTF
CDR3 DNA: TGCGCCAGCAGCTCGGGACAGAACTATGGCTACACCTTC

V gene: TRBV19
J gene: TRBJ1-5
D gene: -
CDR3 protein: CASSEDSLPYSNQPQHF
CDR3 DNA: TGTGCCAGTAGTGAGGACAGCTTGCCCTATAGCAATCAGCCCCAGCATTTT

V gene: TRBV7-8
J gene: TRBJ2-7
D gene: TRBD2
CDR3 protein: CASSLGGNHEQYF
CDR3 DNA: TGTGCCAGCAGCTTGGGAGGGAACCACGAGCAGTACTTC

V gene: TRBV15
J gene: TRBJ1-3
D gene: -
CDR3 protein: CATSRATGYGNTIYF
CDR3 DNA: TGTGCCACCAGCAGAGCCACAGGGTACGGAAACACCATATATTTT

V gene: TRBV10-3
J gene: TRBJ2-1
D gene: TRBD2
CDR3 protein: CAISDPSGRRDNEQFF
CDR3 DNA: TGTGCCATCAGTGATCCTAGCGGGAGGCGGGACAATGAGCAGTTCTTC

V gene: TRBV28
J gene: TRBJ2-3
D gene: -
CDR3 protein: CASSFQAMMSGDTQYF
CDR3 DNA: TGTGCCAGCAGTTTTCAAGCGATGATGAGCGGAGATACGCAGTATTTT

V gene: TRBV4-1
J gene: TRBJ1-5
D gene: -
CDR3 protein: CASSQSGLPGDQPQHF
CDR3 DNA: TGCGCCAGCAGCCAATCAGGGCTACCTGGGGATCAGCCCCAGCATTTT

V gene: TRBV4-2
J gene: TRBJ2-4
D gene: TRBD2
CDR3 protein: CASSQDFLTSGSKNIQYF
CDR3 DNA: TGTGCCAGCAGCCAAGATTTCTTGACTAGCGGGTCCAAAAACATTCAGTACTTC

V gene: TRBV18
J gene: TRBJ2-1
D gene: -
CDR3 protein: CASSPLAGNNEQFF
CDR3 DNA: TGTGCCAGCTCACCACTGGCAGGGAACAATGAGCAGTTCTTC